Listed here is a single TCR beta chain. The antigen is unknown. The data originate from a study of shared clonotypes between healthy human individuals. The wider study: For every donor, three CD4 naive, three CD4 memory, two CD8 naive and one CD8 memory plates were used.

Several immunoSEQ 96-well plates shared each subset's DNA, each plate a replicate. Some clones are missing from TCRdb's copy, which holds only in-frame ones; the method was immunoSEQ multiplex PCR. The table includes over a million clones, under 80% detected once. The CDR3 runs 15 residues. V was clipped by 4 bases and J by 6 bases, with 15 bases between them. CDR1 is SNHLY, CDR2 FYNNEI, per germline. Study-wide points: Few donors limited the genetic and exposure-history diversity represented.

All donors were healthy HIV-negative adults lacking recent acute infections or vaccinations. This chain joins TRBV2 and TRBJ1-4, with D maybe TRBD1 (5 bases). The sequencing input was memory CD4+ T cells sorted from blood. Documented subset: CD45RA-negative fraction. The sequence derives from a man younger than 30 in good health. The CDR3 loop reads CASSVIRGVDEKLFF. In nucleotides, the CDR3 is TGTGCCAGCAGTGTAATTCGGGGGGTAGATGAAAAACTGTTTTTT. The full variable domain, its missing parts supplied by reference TRBV2 and TRBJ1-4, is EPEVTQTPSHQVTQMGQEVILRCVPISNHLYFYWYRQILGQKVEFLVSFYNNEISEKSEIFDDQFSVERPDGSNFTLKIRSTKLEDSAMYFCASSVIRGVDEKLFFGSGTQLSVL.